This T cell receptor beta chain was sequenced in a study of blood T cells in healthy people across ages. A second PCR of about 7 to 11 cycles used a sample-barcoded 5' primer and a J-beta primer mix. TCRdb reprocessed the 5' RACE reads via MiXCR and lists one record per CDR3 protein. This sample yields about 1 million distinct CDR3 sequences, of which around 43% are seen a single time; about 20% belongs to the top ten. The study's findings and limits: Strong correlation linked observed beta diversity and percent naive T cells.

Germline V CDR1 and CDR2: MNHEY, SVGAGI. The CDR3 covers 15 residues. V shed 0 bases and J 6 bases; nucleotides not matched to a gene: 4. Comment on this clonotype: Its cognate antigen is unknown.

Peripheral blood from each donor was collected in a volume of 9.5 to 10 milliliters. The clonotype comes from a woman aged 55-75 years in good health. Material for sequencing was blood. The chain links TRBV6-5 to TRBJ2-1; TRBD2 matches at 8 bases. CDR3 sequence reads: CASSYSLGTSNEQFF. CDR3 coding DNA: TGTGCCAGCAGTTACTCCCTAGGGACTAGCAATGAGCAGTTCTTC.